The 29 T cell receptor beta chains reported below all come from one sample, sequenced in a study of T cell responses to AZD1222 COVID-19 vaccine. Sequencing used immunoSEQ multiplex PCR; TCRdb keeps in-frame clones, though not all of them. The repertoire holds more than 70,000 clones, roughly nine tenths seen once, with about 1.6% in the top ten. Sequencing was performed on peripheral blood, taken on day 0 of AZD1222 vaccination. The receptors here all came from an adult in good health.

The chain recombines TRBV12-3 or TRBV12-4 with TRBJ1-2; D unclear. V was cut by 3 bases and J by 6 bases, with 8 bases left in between. This CDR3 is built from 12 residues. Here the CDR3 reads CASSFTGDGYTF. The CDR3, as DNA: TGTGCCAGCAGTTTTACTGGAGATGGCTACACCTTC.

The chain recombines TRBV16 with TRBJ1-5; 7 bases match TRBD1. The germline V gene has CDR1 KGHSY and CDR2 FQNENV. Trimming cost V 4 bases and J 3 bases; bases outside gene matches: 6. The length of the CDR3 is 15 residues. The CDR3 coding sequence is TGTGCCAGCAGCCCCCAGGGACAGTCCAATCAGCCCCAGCATTTT. The encoded protein is CASSPQGQSNQPQHF.

V usage is TRBV30 and J usage is TRBJ2-5; D not certain. The ends were cut back, 2 bases at V and 9 bases at J, with 13 bases in the middle. Germline loops: CDR1 GTSNPN, CDR2 SVGIG (reference sequence). The CDR3 is made up of 12 amino acids. CDR3 coding DNA: TGTGCCTGGAGTCCGAATCACGGAGCCCAGTACTTC. This gives the protein CAWSPNHGAQYF.

This sequence joins TRBV29-1 and TRBJ1-2; TRBD1 matches at 7 bases. The junction had 7 bases not matched to a gene; V was cut back by 5 bases and J by 1 base. Germline V gene sequence: CDR1 SQVTM, CDR2 ANQGSEA. The CDR3 has 14 residues. The DNA for the CDR3 is TGCAGCGTTAACAGGGGCCGCCTTAACTATGGCTACACCTTC. Its protein is CSVNRGRLNYGYTF.

The chain joins TRBV2 to TRBJ2-2, with 10 nucleotides matching TRBD2. V shed 6 bases, J shed 1 base, and the junction held 5 bases outside the gene matches. This CDR3 is 16 amino acids long. In germline, CDR1 is SNHLY, CDR2 FYNNEI. Here the CDR3 reads CASRPRLAGNTGELFF. The CDR3 coding sequence is TGTGCCAGCAGACCCCGACTAGCGGGGAACACCGGGGAGCTGTTTTTT.

The genes are TRBV7-3 and TRBJ1-2, with a weak D call TRBD1 (5 bases). Germline CDR1 SGHTA, CDR2 FQGTGA. The CDR3 has 13 amino acids. The germline V and J ends were trimmed by 2 bases and 8 bases, with 12 bases remaining between them. The CDR3 protein is CASSLGGRRGYTF. CDR3 bases: TGTGCCAGCAGCTTAGGGGGTCGGAGAGGCTACACCTTC.

The chain carries TRBV12-5 and TRBJ1-1, with a weak D call TRBD1 (5 bases). Germline values: CDR1 LGHNT, CDR2 FRNRAP. The CDR3 loop spans 16 amino acids. With 1 base removed from V and 3 bases from J, the gap between germline ends came to 15 bases. As DNA, the CDR3 is TGTGCTAGTGGTTTGGACACGGAGGGGCGGGACACTGAAGCTTTCTTT. It specifies CASGLDTEGRDTEAFF.

This clone turned up a few times. The V and J genes are TRBV14 and TRBJ1-2, with 10 nucleotides matching TRBD1. This CDR3 spans 15 amino acids. Trimming at V came to 2 bases and at J to 6 bases, leaving 6 bases not matched to a gene. The germline gives CDR1 SGHDN, CDR2 FVKESK. The CDR3 loop reads CASSQLDRGSHGYTF. For the CDR3, the DNA is TGTGCCAGCAGCCAACTGGACAGGGGGAGTCATGGCTACACCTTC.

The CDR3 spells CASSPSGVRNEKLFF. CDR3 DNA: TGTGCCAGCAGCCCGAGCGGGGTTCGTAATGAAAAACTGTTTTTT. The chain has TRBV7-9 and TRBJ1-4; D is ambiguous. CDR1 SEHNR and CDR2 FQNEAQ come from the germline V gene (reference sequence). This CDR3 spans 15 amino acids. Trimming took 5 bases from V and 4 from J, leaving 14 bases between them.

The chain employs TRBV29-1 and TRBJ2-7; D unclear. In germline, CDR1 is SQVTM, CDR2 ANQGSEA. V lost 4 bases and J lost 0, with 13 bases in between. CDR3 length: 14 amino acids. This CDR3 is CSVAIRSRSYEQYF. The CDR3 nucleotides are TGCAGCGTTGCGATCCGGAGCCGCTCCTACGAGCAGTACTTC.

The chain couples TRBV15 to TRBJ1-4; 8 positions match TRBD1. Trimming removed 7 bases from V and 7 bases from J; junction bases left unmatched: 8. CDR1 and CDR2 (germline): LNHNV, YYDKDF (reference sequence). The CDR3 covers 14 residues. The CDR3 sequence: CATKPGGVGEKLFF. Here the CDR3 DNA reads TGTGCCACCAAACCAGGGGGCGTAGGTGAAAAACTGTTTTTT.

J is TRBJ2-6 and V is TRBV18, with D tentatively TRBD2 (6 bases). Germline CDR1 and CDR2: KGHSH and LQKENI. The ends were cut back, 3 bases at V and 4 bases at J, with 22 bases in the middle. This CDR3 comprises 19 residues. This CDR3 reads CASSPPSGSPPRGANVLTF. In DNA, the CDR3 is TGTGCCAGCTCACCCCCCAGCGGGTCTCCCCCACGAGGGGCCAACGTCCTGACTTTC.

The chain employs TRBV7-9 and TRBJ2-3, with D possibly matching TRBD1 (5 bases). Germline loops: CDR1 SEHNR, CDR2 FQNEAQ (reference sequence). The CDR3 has 17 residues. The V gene lost 1 base and the J gene lost 5 bases, with 19 bases spanning the gap. This CDR3 is CASSLELANRQGDTQYF. The DNA of the CDR3 is TGTGCCAGCAGCTTAGAATTGGCGAACCGGCAGGGAGATACGCAGTATTTT.

The chain is built from TRBV6-4 and TRBJ2-1, with 9 positions matching TRBD1. Unmatched junction bases numbered 5, after V lost 6 bases and J lost 8 bases. The germline CDR1 and CDR2 sequences are MRHNA and SNTAGT. The CDR3 sequence is 13 residues long. CDR3 bases: TGTGCCAGCAGCGGGGACAGGGACCATGAGCAGTTCTTC. Protein product: CASSGDRDHEQFF.

This clone was observed once. This rearrangement joins TRBV6-2 or TRBV6-3 to TRBJ2-2, with 7 nucleotides matching TRBD1. The germline V gene encodes CDR1 MNHEY and CDR2 SVGEGT. The CDR3 runs to 15 residues. V lost 6 bases and J lost 5; bases outside the gene matches: 9. CDR3: CASSPRQGLTGELFF. The CDR3, as DNA: TGTGCCAGCAGCCCTCGACAGGGTCTAACCGGGGAGCTGTTTTTT.

The chain couples TRBV4-1 to TRBJ1-1; 7 nucleotides line up with TRBD1. The CDR3 loop spans 16 amino acids. J gave up 7 bases and V 1 base, and 12 bases lay outside the gene matches. Germline V CDR1 and CDR2: MGHRA, YSYEKL. CDR3 in DNA: TGCGCCAGCAGCCAAGTACGAAACAGGGGAAATAGTGAAGCTTTCTTT. Its translation: CASSQVRNRGNSEAFF.

The chain is built from TRBV3-1 (or the pseudogene TRBV3-2) and TRBJ2-6; D not resolved. The CDR3 extends over 15 amino acids. Germline-derived CDR1 and CDR2 are LGHDT and YNNKEL (reference sequence). Trimming took 3 bases from V and 0 from J, leaving 6 bases between them. DNA of the CDR3: TGTGCCAGCAGCCACGACCACTCTGGGGCCAACGTCCTGACTTTC. Its translation is CASSHDHSGANVLTF.

This chain uses TRBV28 with TRBJ1-5; D is unresolved. V gave up 6 bases and J gave up 4 bases, with 7 bases separating them. Germline V CDR1 and CDR2: MDHEN, SYDVKM. The CDR3 extends over 12 amino acids. CDR3 coding DNA: TGTGCCAGCAGACAGCCAAATCAGCCCCAGCATTTT. Translation: CASRQPNQPQHF. Using reference TRBV28 and TRBJ1-5 for the parts outside the CDR3, the full variable domain is DVKVTQSSRYLVKRTGEKVFLECVQDMDHENMFWYRQDPGLGLRLIYFSYDVKMKEKGDIPEGYSVSREKKERFSLILESASTNQTSMYLCASRQPNQPQHFGDGTRLSIL.

This chain links TRBV14 with TRBJ1-5; the D is unclear. Germline V gene sequence: CDR1 SGHDN, CDR2 FVKESK. CDR3 size: 13 residues. With 3 bases removed from V and 7 bases from J, the gap between germline ends came to 10 bases. The CDR3 DNA follows: TGTGCCAGCAGCCAGGCGGGAGGGCAGCCCCAGCATTTT. Its translation: CASSQAGGQPQHF.

The chain uses TRBV27 and TRBJ2-3; 10 bases fit TRBD2. Germline CDR1 is MNHEY and CDR2 is SMNVEV (reference sequence). There are 18 residues in the CDR3. V was pared by 5 bases and J by 4 bases, with 15 bases of the junction left unmatched. This CDR3 is CASSPKWTSGGGPDTQYF. CDR3 bases: TGTGCCAGCAGTCCCAAATGGACTAGCGGAGGAGGACCAGATACGCAGTATTTT.

Here the CDR3 reads CASSPGGSLYEQYF. The CDR3 DNA sequence: TGTGCCAGCTCACCGGGAGGGTCGCTCTACGAGCAGTACTTC. The chain recombines TRBV18 with TRBJ2-7; the match to TRBD2 covers 7 bases. V lost 3 bases, J lost 3 bases, and 5 bases stayed unmatched. The CDR3 consists of 14 residues. Germline CDR1 KGHSH, CDR2 LQKENI. Full variable domain (outside the CDR3, taken from reference TRBV18 and TRBJ2-7): NAGVMQNPRHLVRRRGQEARLRCSPMKGHSHVYWYRQLPEEGLKFMVYLQKENIIDESGMPKERFSAEFPKEGPSILRIQQVVRGDSAAYFCASSPGGSLYEQYFGPGTRLTVT.

This clone was detected a few times. V gene TRBV7-8 combines with J gene TRBJ2-5; D is undetermined. This CDR3 is 13 amino acids long. Germline V gene lookup returns CDR1 SGHVS and CDR2 FQNEAQ. V lost 6 bases and J lost 3, with 11 bases in between. CDR3 sequence (DNA): TGTGCCAGCAGAAAGGGCCTTGAAGAGACCCAGTACTTC. Translating it yields CASRKGLEETQYF.

This clone was seen a few times. The chain carries TRBV6-2 or TRBV6-3 and TRBJ2-5; no reliable D call. The CDR3 covers 14 residues. The ends were cut back, 2 bases at V and 1 base at J, with 8 bases in the middle. From germline, CDR1 is MNHEY and CDR2 SVGEGT. This CDR3 is CASSYDDFQETQYF. Written as DNA, the CDR3 is TGTGCCAGCAGTTACGACGACTTCCAAGAGACCCAGTACTTC.

The chain is built from TRBV18 and TRBJ2-5; TRBD1 matches 7 bases. With 1 base clipped from V and 5 bases from J, the junction kept 4 bases outside the gene matches. The CDR3 consists of 14 residues. Per the germline V gene, CDR1 is KGHSH and CDR2 is LQKENI. Here the CDR3 DNA reads TGTGCCAGCTCACCACAGGGGGCTGGGGAGACCCAGTACTTC. It encodes CASSPQGAGETQYF.

This chain connects TRBV6-2 or TRBV6-3 to TRBJ1-5; D possibly corresponds to TRBD1 (5 bases). The CDR3 sequence is 15 residues long. V was trimmed by 5 bases and J by 1 base, leaving 12 bases between them. Germline V gene data show CDR1 as MNHEY and CDR2 as SVGEGT. This CDR3 is CASSPRGGSNQPQHF. DNA of the CDR3: TGTGCCAGCAGTCCCCGGGGCGGAAGCAATCAGCCCCAGCATTTT.

The gene calls are TRBV5-8 and TRBJ2-7; D is tentatively TRBD1 or TRBD2 (5 bases each). The germline V and J ends were trimmed by 4 bases and 3 bases, with 23 bases remaining between them. The CDR3 runs 17 residues. Germline V gene data show CDR1 as SGHTS and CDR2 as YDEGEE. This CDR3 reads CASSTPLGTSQDYEQYF. CDR3 nucleotide sequence: TGTGCCAGCAGCACTCCACTCGGGACCAGCCAGGACTACGAGCAGTACTTC.

This clone was seen a handful of times. The rearrangement joins TRBV5-1 to TRBJ1-1; maybe TRBD1 (5 bases). This CDR3 comprises 16 residues. Germline-derived CDR1 and CDR2 are SGHRS and YFSETQ. Trimming left V 0 bases short and J 5 bases short, with 17 bases between. The CDR3 spells CASSLDAGRVGTEAFF. CDR3 coding DNA: TGCGCCAGCAGCTTGGATGCAGGGAGGGTCGGAACTGAAGCTTTCTTT.

This clone was counted only a few times. V usage is TRBV27 and J usage is TRBJ2-7, with D perhaps TRBD2 (5 bases). The CDR3 is 14 amino acids. Trimming took off 2 bases at V and 0 bases at J, with 8 bases between the two ends. The germline V gene encodes CDR1 MNHEY and CDR2 SMNVEV (reference sequence). The CDR3 coding sequence is TGTGCCAGCAGTTTAGTGAGCGGCTCCTACGAGCAGTACTTC. Amino acid sequence: CASSLVSGSYEQYF.

The chain employs TRBV20-1 and TRBJ1-2; 9 bases are shared with TRBD1. J lost 5 bases, V lost 3 bases, and 7 bases had no gene match. The CDR3 spans 14 residues. The germline V gene has CDR1 DFQATT and CDR2 SNEGSKA (reference sequence). The chain's CDR3 is CSASTGTGWYGYTF. As DNA, the CDR3 is TGCAGTGCTAGTACCGGGACAGGGTGGTATGGCTACACCTTC.